This record looks at one T cell receptor (beta chain) sequence and its context. Its antigen is not identified. The record originates from a study of shared clonotypes between healthy human individuals. Overall study findings and caveats: A few donors shared about 5% of their naive CD4 clonotypes. The authors expected sequencing depth to affect clonotype sharing among donors.

Sequencing was performed with immunoSEQ multiplex PCR; in TCRdb, only in-frame clones are kept and a portion is missing. The sample contains around 2.5 million clones, 80% to 95% of which appear only once. The CDR3 is 15 amino acids. With V trimmed by 0 bases and J by 7 bases, 0 bases remained unmatched. CDR1 is LNHNV, CDR2 YYDKDF, per germline (reference sequence). The sample comprised naive CD4+ T cells from PBMCs. Specified subset: CD45RA+ positively selected. The rearrangement uses TRBV15 and TRBJ2-2; 12 bases map to TRBD2. The source is a man aged 18 to 29 in good health. Some clones in this sample may be carry-over from other donors' samples. The chain's CDR3 is CATSREGLAGGELFF. CDR3 nucleotides: TGTGCCACCAGCAGAGAGGGACTAGCGGGCGGGGAGCTGTTTTTT. The full variable domain, with the rest looked up from reference TRBV15 and TRBJ2-2, is DAMVIQNPRYQVTQFGKPVTLSCSQTLNHNVMYWYQQKSSQAPKLLFHYYDKDFNNEADTPDNFQSRRPNTSFCFLDIRSPGLGDTAMYLCATSREGLAGGELFFGEGSRLTVL.